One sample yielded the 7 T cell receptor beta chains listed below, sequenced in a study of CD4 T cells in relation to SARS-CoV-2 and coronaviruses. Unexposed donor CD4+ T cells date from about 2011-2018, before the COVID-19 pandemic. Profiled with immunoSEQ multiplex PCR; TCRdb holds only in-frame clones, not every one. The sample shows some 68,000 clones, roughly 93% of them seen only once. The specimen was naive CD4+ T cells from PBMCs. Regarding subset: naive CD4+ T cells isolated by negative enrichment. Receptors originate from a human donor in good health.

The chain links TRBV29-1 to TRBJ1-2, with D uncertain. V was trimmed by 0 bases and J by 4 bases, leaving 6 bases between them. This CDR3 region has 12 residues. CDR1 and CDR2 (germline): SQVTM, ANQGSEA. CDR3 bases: TGCAGCGTTGAAGAGGGGAGCTATGGCTACACCTTC. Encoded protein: CSVEEGSYGYTF.

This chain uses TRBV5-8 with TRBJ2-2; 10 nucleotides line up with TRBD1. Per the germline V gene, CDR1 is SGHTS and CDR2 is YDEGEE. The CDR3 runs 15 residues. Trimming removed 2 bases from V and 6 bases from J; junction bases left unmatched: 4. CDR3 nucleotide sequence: TGTGCCAGCAGCTTCGACAGGGGGCGGTCCGGGGAGCTGTTTTTT. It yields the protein CASSFDRGRSGELFF.

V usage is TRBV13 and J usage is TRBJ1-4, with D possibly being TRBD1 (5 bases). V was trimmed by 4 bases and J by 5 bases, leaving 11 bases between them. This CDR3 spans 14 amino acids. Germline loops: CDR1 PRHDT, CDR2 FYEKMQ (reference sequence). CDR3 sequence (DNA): TGTGCCAGCAGCTACGGGACGTTGAATGAAAAACTGTTTTTT. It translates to CASSYGTLNEKLFF.

The CDR3 here is CAISARGTEAFF. For the CDR3, the DNA is TGTGCCATCAGTGCAAGGGGCACTGAAGCTTTCTTT. The chain recombines TRBV10-3 with TRBJ1-1; D perhaps matches TRBD1 (5 bases). Germline values: CDR1 ENHRY, CDR2 SYGVKD. The V end was cut by 4 bases, the J end by 4 bases, with 7 bases between. The CDR3 runs to 12 residues.

As DNA, the CDR3 is TGTGCCAGAAGCCCACTGTCCCGGGACAGGGCGCGCTACACCTTC. The encoded protein is CARSPLSRDRARYTF. The chain employs TRBV5-3 and TRBJ1-2; the match to TRBD1 covers 9 bases. TRBV5-3 is an ORF, and what it does is uncertain. The CDR3 runs to 15 residues. J was trimmed by 9 bases and V by 4 bases; bases with no gene match: 13.

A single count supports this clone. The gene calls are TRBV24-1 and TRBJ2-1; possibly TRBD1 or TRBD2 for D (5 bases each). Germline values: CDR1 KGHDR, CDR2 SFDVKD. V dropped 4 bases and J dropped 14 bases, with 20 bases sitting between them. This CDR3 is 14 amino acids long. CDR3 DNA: TGTGCCACCAGTGAATCGGACCGGGACCTTGGGAAGTTCTTC. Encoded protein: CATSESDRDLGKFF.

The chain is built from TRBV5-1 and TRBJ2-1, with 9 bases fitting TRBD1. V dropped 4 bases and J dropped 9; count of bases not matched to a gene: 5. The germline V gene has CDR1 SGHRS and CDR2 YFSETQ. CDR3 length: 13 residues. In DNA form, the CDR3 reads TGCGCCAGCAGCCTGGACAGGGGAAGTGAGCAGTTCTTC. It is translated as CASSLDRGSEQFF.